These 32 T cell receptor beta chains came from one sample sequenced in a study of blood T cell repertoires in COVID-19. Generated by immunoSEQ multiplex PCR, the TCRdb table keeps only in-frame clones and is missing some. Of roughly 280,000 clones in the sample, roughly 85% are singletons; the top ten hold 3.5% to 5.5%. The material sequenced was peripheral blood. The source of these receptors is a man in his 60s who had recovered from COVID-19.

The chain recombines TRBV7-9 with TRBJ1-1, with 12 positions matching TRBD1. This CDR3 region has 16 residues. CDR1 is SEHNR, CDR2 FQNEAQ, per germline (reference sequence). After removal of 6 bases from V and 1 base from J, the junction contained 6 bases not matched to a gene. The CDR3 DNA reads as TGTGCCAGCAGAGGGACAGGGGGCGCCCCGAACACTGAAGCTTTCTTT. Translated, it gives CASRGTGGAPNTEAFF.

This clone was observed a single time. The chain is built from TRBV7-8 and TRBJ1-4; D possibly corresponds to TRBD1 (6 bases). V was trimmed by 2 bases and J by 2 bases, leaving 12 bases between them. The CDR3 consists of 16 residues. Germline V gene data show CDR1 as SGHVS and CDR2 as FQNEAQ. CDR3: CASSLLRGATNEKLFF. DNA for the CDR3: TGTGCCAGCAGCTTACTCAGGGGTGCTACTAATGAAAAACTGTTTTTT.

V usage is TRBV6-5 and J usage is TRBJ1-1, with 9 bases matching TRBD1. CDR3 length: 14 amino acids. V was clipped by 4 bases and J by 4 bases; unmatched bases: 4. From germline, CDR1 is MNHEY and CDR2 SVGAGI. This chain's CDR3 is CASSLQGAGTEAFF. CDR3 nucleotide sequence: TGTGCCAGCAGTTTACAGGGGGCCGGCACTGAAGCTTTCTTT.

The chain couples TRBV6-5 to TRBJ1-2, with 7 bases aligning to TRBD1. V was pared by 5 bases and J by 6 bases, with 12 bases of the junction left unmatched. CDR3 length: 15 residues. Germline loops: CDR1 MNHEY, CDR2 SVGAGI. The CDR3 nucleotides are TGTGCCAGCAGTCCCTTAGGGGGGACAGCGAATGGCTACACCTTC. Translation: CASSPLGGTANGYTF.

The CDR3 DNA follows: TGTGCCAGCAGTTTACCCCCGGTGGGTGCGGGGGCCCTCGGTGAGCAGTTCTTC. It translates to CASSLPPVGAGALGEQFF. The chain is built from TRBV28 and TRBJ2-1; tentatively, D is TRBD2 (7 bases). This CDR3 has 18 residues. CDR1 and CDR2 from the germline V gene are MDHEN and SYDVKM. V was clipped by 2 bases and J by 9 bases, with 26 bases between them.

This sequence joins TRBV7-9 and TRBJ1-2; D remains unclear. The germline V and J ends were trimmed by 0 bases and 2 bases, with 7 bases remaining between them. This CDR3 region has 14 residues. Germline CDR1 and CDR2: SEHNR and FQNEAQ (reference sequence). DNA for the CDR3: TGTGCCAGCAGCTTAGCAGCGGTGAACTATGGCTACACCTTC. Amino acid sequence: CASSLAAVNYGYTF.

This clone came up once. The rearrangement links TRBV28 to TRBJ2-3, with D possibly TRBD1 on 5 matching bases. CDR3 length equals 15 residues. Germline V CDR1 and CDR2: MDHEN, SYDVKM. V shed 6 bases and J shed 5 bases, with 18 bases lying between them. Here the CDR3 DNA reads TGTGCCAGCAGGCCCTCGGTGGCAGGGATAGATACGCAGTATTTT. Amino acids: CASRPSVAGIDTQYF. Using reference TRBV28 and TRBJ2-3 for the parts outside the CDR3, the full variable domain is DVKVTQSSRYLVKRTGEKVFLECVQDMDHENMFWYRQDPGLGLRLIYFSYDVKMKEKGDIPEGYSVSREKKERFSLILESASTNQTSMYLCASRPSVAGIDTQYFGPGTRLTVL.

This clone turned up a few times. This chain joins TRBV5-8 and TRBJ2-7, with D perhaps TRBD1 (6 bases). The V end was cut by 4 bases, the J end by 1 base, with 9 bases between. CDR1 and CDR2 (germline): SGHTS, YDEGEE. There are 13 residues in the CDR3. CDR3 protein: CASSTDSSYEQYF. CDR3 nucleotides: TGTGCCAGCAGCACGGACAGTTCCTACGAGCAGTACTTC.

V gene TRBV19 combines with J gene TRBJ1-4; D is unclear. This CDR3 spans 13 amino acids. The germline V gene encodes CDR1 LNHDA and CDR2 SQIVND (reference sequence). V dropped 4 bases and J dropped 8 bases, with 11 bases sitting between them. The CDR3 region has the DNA TGTGCCAGTAGTACGTACGATAGAGAAAAACTGTTTTTT. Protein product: CASSTYDREKLFF.

CDR3 region: CASRKGEFYGYTF. The CDR3 DNA reads as TGTGCCAGTAGGAAGGGGGAATTCTATGGCTACACCTTC. This sequence joins TRBV19 and TRBJ1-2, with TRBD1 as a possible D gene (6 bases). The V end lost 6 bases, the J end lost 4 bases, and 12 bases lay between the germline ends. CDR1 is LNHDA, CDR2 SQIVND, per germline (reference sequence). The CDR3 is 13 residues long.

The CDR3, as DNA: TGTGCCAGCAGCCAGCCGGGGTCCTACAATGAGCAGTTCTTC. Its translation: CASSQPGSYNEQFF. The chain recombines TRBV14 with TRBJ2-1; TRBD2 is a possible D gene (5 bases). Per the germline V gene, CDR1 is SGHDN and CDR2 is FVKESK. V lost 3 bases and J 1 base, leaving 7 bases between the germline ends. CDR3 length: 14 residues.

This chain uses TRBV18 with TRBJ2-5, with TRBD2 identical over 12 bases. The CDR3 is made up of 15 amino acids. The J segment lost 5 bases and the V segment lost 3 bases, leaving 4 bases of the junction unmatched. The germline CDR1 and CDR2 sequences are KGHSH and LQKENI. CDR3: CASSPLTSGGETQYF. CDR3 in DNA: TGTGCCAGCTCACCCCTGACTAGCGGGGGTGAGACCCAGTACTTC.

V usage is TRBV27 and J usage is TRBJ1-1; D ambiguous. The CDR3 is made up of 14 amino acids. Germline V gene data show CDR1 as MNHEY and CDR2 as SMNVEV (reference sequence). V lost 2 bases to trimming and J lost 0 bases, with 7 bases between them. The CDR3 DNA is TGTGCCAGCAGTTTAAACGGGGTGAACACTGAAGCTTTCTTT. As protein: CASSLNGVNTEAFF.

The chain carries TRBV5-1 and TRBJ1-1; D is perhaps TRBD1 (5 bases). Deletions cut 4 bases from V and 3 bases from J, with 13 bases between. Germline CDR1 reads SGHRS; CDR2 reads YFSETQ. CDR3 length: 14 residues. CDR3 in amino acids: CASSLSQAYTEAFF. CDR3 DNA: TGCGCCAGCAGCCTCTCACAGGCGTACACTGAAGCTTTCTTT.

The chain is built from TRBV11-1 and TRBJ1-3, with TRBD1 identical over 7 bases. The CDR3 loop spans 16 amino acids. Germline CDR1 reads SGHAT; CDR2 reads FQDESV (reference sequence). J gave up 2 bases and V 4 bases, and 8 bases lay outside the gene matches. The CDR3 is CASSYFRDSPGNTIYF. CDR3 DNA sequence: TGTGCCAGCAGCTACTTCCGGGACAGCCCTGGAAACACCATATATTTT.

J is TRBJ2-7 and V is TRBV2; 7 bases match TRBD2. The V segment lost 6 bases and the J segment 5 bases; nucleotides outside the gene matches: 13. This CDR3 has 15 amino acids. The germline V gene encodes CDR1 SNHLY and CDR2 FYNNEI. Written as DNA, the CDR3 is TGTGCCAGCAGGGAGAGGTTGGGGAGGGCCGACGAGCAGTACTTC. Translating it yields CASRERLGRADEQYF.

The CDR3 sequence is CASSQSDRGSNQPQHF. In DNA, the CDR3 is TGCGCCAGCAGCCAATCGGACAGGGGATCCAATCAGCCCCAGCATTTT. The genes are TRBV4-1 and TRBJ1-5; 9 nucleotides agree with TRBD1. V lost 2 bases, J lost 3 bases, and 5 bases stayed unmatched. This CDR3 has 16 residues. The germline V gene encodes CDR1 MGHRA and CDR2 YSYEKL.

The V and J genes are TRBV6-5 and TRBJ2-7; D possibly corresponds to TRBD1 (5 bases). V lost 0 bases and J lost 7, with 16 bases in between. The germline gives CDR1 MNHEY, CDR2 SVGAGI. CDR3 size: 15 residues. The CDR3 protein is CASSYSNRREREQYF. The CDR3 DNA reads TGTGCCAGCAGTTACTCGAACCGCAGGGAAAGGGAGCAGTACTTC.

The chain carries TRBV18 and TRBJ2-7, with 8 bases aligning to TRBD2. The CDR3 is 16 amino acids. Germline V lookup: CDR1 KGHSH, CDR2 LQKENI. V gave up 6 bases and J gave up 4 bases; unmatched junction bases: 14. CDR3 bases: TGTGCCAGCTCCCCAAGCGGGGGCGGGGTTTTGTACGAGCAGTACTTC. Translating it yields CASSPSGGGVLYEQYF. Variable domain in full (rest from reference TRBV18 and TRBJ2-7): NAGVMQNPRHLVRRRGQEARLRCSPMKGHSHVYWYRQLPEEGLKFMVYLQKENIIDESGMPKERFSAEFPKEGPSILRIQQVVRGDSAAYFCASSPSGGGVLYEQYFGPGTRLTVT.

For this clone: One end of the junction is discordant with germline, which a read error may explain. The CDR3 DNA sequence: TGTGCCTGCCTCTCCCCAGGGAGGTTTCCCGAATTGTTC. This gives the protein CACLSPGRFPELF. The chain links TRBV30 to TRBJ2-7; perhaps TRBD2 as D (6 bases). The CDR3 sequence is 13 residues long. Germline CDR1 is GTSNPN and CDR2 is SVGIG (reference sequence).

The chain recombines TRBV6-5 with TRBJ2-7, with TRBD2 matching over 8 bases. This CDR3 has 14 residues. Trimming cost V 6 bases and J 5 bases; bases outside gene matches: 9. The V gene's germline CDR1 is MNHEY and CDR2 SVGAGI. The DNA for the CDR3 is TGTGCCAGCAGAGCCGCGGGGGGCCGAAACGAGCAGTACTTC. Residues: CASRAAGGRNEQYF.

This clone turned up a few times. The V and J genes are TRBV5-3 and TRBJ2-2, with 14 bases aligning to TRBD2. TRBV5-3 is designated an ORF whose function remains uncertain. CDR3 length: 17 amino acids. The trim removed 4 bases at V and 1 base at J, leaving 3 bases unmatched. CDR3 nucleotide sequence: TGTGCCAGAAGCCCAGGGACTAGCGGGAGGAACACCGGGGAGCTGTTTTTT. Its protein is CARSPGTSGRNTGELFF.

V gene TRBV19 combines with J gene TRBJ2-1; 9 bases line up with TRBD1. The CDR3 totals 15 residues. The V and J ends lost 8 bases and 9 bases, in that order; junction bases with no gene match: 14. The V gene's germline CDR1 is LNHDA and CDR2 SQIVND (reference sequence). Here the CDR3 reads CASEMAGTGRSEQFF. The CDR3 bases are TGTGCCAGTGAAATGGCCGGGACAGGGAGAAGTGAGCAGTTCTTC.

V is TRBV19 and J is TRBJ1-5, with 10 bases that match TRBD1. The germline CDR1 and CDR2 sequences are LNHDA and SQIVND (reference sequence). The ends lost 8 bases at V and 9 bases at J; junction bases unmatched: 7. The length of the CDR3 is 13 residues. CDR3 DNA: TGTGCCAGTCTGGGACAGGGGATCTCGCCCCAGCATTTT. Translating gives CASLGQGISPQHF.

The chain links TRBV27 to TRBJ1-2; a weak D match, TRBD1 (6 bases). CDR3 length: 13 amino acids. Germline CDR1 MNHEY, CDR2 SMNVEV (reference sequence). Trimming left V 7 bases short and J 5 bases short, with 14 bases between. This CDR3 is CASKSRTAYGYTF. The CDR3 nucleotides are TGTGCCAGCAAGAGCCGGACAGCTTATGGCTACACCTTC.

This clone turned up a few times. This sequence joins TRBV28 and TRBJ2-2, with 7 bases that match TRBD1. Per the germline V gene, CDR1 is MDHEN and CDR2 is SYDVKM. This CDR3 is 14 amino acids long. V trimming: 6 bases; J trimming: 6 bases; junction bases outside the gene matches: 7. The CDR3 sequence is CASSQDRVPGELFF. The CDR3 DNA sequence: TGTGCCAGCAGCCAAGACAGGGTACCCGGGGAGCTGTTTTTT.

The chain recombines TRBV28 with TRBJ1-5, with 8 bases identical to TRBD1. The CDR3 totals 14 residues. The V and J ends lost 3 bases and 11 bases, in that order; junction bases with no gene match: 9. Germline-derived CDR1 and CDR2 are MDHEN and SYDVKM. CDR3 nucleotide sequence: TGTGCCAGCAGTTTTAGGACAGGGATTAGAGCCCAGCATTTT. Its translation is CASSFRTGIRAQHF.

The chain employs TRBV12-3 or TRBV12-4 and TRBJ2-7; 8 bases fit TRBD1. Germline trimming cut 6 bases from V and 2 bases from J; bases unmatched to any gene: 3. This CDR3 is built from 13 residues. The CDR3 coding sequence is TGTGCCAGCAGCTTGGACAGGGCCTACGAGCAGTACTTC. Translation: CASSLDRAYEQYF.

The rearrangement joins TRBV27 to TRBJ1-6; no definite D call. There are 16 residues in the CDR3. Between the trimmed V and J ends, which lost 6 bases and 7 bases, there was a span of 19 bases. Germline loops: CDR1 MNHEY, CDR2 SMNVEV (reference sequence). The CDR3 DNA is TGTGCCAGCAGCCGAACGGATACTGCGGGGAATTCACCCCTCCACTTT. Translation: CASSRTDTAGNSPLHF.

The CDR3 region has the DNA TGTGCCAGCAGTCCGGGACAGGGAACCTTATTGAACACCGGGGAGCTGTTTTTT. As protein: CASSPGQGTLLNTGELFF. The chain uses TRBV6-6 and TRBJ2-2, with 9 bases aligning to TRBD1. The CDR3 consists of 18 residues. The trim removed 5 bases at V and 1 base at J, leaving 11 bases unmatched. Germline CDR1 is MNHNY and CDR2 is SVGAGI (reference sequence).

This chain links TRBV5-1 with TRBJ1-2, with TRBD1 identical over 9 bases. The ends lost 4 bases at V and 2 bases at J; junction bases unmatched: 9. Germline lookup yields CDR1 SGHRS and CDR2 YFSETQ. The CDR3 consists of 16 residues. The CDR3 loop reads CASSLGQGRANYGYTF. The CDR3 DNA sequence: TGCGCCAGCAGCCTGGGACAGGGACGTGCCAACTATGGCTACACCTTC.

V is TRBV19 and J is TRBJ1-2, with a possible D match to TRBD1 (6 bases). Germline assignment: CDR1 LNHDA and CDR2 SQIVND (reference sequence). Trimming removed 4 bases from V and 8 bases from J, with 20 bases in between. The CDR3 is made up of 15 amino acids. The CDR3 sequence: CASSTGTRLTGGYTF. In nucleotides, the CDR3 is TGTGCCAGTAGTACGGGGACACGGCTAACGGGGGGCTACACCTTC.